Following are 14 T cell receptor beta chains from one sample sequenced in a study of T cells in Graves' hyperthyroidism and ophthalmopathy. Amplification of TCR beta CDR3 regions was performed using RNA transcripts as template. A set of HTBI primers served as the primers for a first-round RT-PCR of the TCR CDR3. Each CDR3 protein is one row after TCRdb ran MiXCR on the multiplex PCR reads. The sample lists hundreds of thousands of distinct CDR3 sequences; less than 25% were seen once. The sequencing sample was made of blood. These receptors came from a young man with Graves' ophthalmopathy.

The chain employs TRBV7-8 and TRBJ2-1; a possible D gene is TRBD1 (5 bases). The CDR3 has 16 residues. Trimming removed 2 bases at V and 0 bases at J, with 11 bases between. Germline V gene lookup returns CDR1 SGHVS and CDR2 FQNEAQ. The CDR3 DNA follows: TGTGCCAGCAGCTTAATTGGGCAGGGCTCCTACAATGAGCAGTTCTTC. It specifies CASSLIGQGSYNEQFF.

As to this clonotype: A much larger clone lies one base from this, so it may be a read error. This chain joins TRBV29-1 and TRBJ2-3; tentatively, D is TRBD1 (6 bases). Between the trimmed V and J ends, which lost 5 bases and 0 bases, there was a span of 21 bases. Germline assignment: CDR1 SQVTM and CDR2 ANQGSEA. The CDR3 runs to 17 residues. The CDR3 here is CSVLALSYQGSTDTQYF. CDR3 DNA sequence: TGCAGCGTTTTAGCGCTTAGTTATCAGGGGAGCACAGATACGCAGTATTTT.

This clonotype was counted a few times. V is TRBV20-1 and J is TRBJ2-2; D possibly corresponds to TRBD2 (5 bases). V lost 3 bases to trimming and J lost 3 bases, with 8 bases between them. This CDR3 region has 13 residues. The V gene's germline CDR1 is DFQATT and CDR2 SNEGSKA (reference sequence). The CDR3 nucleotides are TGCAGTGCTAGGGACTCGCACACCGGGGAGCTGTTTTTT. Its translation: CSARDSHTGELFF.

The chain combines TRBV28 with TRBJ1-1, with a weak D call TRBD1 (6 bases). The CDR3 has 13 amino acids. Between the trimmed V and J ends, which lost 6 bases and 5 bases, there was a span of 13 bases. The germline gives CDR1 MDHEN, CDR2 SYDVKM. Here the CDR3 DNA reads TGTGCCAGCAGAATACAGGGTCGGACTGAAGCTTTCTTT. Residues: CASRIQGRTEAFF.

In this sample, this clonotype turned up a few times. The chain carries TRBV10-3 and TRBJ2-7; TRBD1 matches at 11 bases. CDR1 and CDR2 (germline): ENHRY, SYGVKD. The V and J ends lost 6 bases and 3 bases, in that order; junction bases with no gene match: 4. The CDR3 is made up of 14 amino acids. As DNA, the CDR3 is TGTGCCATCAGATCGGGACAGGGGGGCTACGAGCAGTACTTC. Translating gives CAIRSGQGGYEQYF.

The J gene is TRBJ2-2, the V gene TRBV18, with D unclear. V dropped 0 bases and J dropped 1 base, with 12 bases sitting between them. Per germline, CDR1 KGHSH and CDR2 LQKENI. The CDR3 runs to 17 residues. The CDR3 loop is CASSPPTLVGNTGELFF. The CDR3 region has the DNA TGTGCCAGCTCACCACCGACGCTAGTGGGGAACACCGGGGAGCTGTTTTTT. Together with reference TRBV18 and TRBJ2-2, the CDR3 gives the full variable domain: NAGVMQNPRHLVRRRGQEARLRCSPMKGHSHVYWYRQLPEEGLKFMVYLQKENIIDESGMPKERFSAEFPKEGPSILRIQQVVRGDSAAYFCASSPPTLVGNTGELFFGEGSRLTVL.

In the case of this clonotype: Since a much larger clone is just one base distant, this may be a read error. This rearrangement joins TRBV11-2 to TRBJ2-7; D may be TRBD1 (5 bases). Germline V gives CDR1 SGHAT, CDR2 FQNNGV. The CDR3 runs 13 residues. The CDR3 sequence: CARSLDQGYEQYF. For the CDR3, the DNA is TGTGCCCGCAGCTTAGACCAGGGCTACGAGCAGTACTTC.

This clonotype has more than one count but fewer than ten. The chain joins TRBV6-1 to TRBJ1-5; a weak D match, TRBD1 (6 bases). Trimming cost V 1 base and J 1 base, with 14 bases left between them. Germline lookup yields CDR1 MNHNS and CDR2 SASEGT. The CDR3 covers 17 residues. The DNA for the CDR3 is TGTGCCAGCAGTGAAGGACAGGCCTATTGGAGCAATCAGCCCCAGCATTTT. It specifies CASSEGQAYWSNQPQHF.

This clonotype was counted only a few times. This chain connects TRBV6-1 to TRBJ2-3; D is undetermined. V lost 4 bases to trimming and J lost 5 bases, with 13 bases between them. Germline CDR1 reads MNHNS; CDR2 reads SASEGT. This CDR3 has 14 amino acids. CDR3 sequence (DNA): TGTGCCAGCAGTGGGACCTCGTCGCAAGATACGCAGTATTTT. Translated: CASSGTSSQDTQYF.

This clonotype came up many times. V and J are TRBV27 and TRBJ1-1; TRBD1 matches at 8 bases. Germline trimming cut 2 bases from V and 1 base from J; bases unmatched to any gene: 18. Looked up from germline, CDR1 is MNHEY and CDR2 is SMNVEV (reference sequence). This CDR3 is built from 20 residues. CDR3 residues: CASSLRRGGQGSRRNTEAFF. Here the CDR3 DNA reads TGTGCCAGCAGTTTAAGGCGGGGAGGACAGGGCTCCCGAAGGAACACTGAAGCTTTCTTT.

This clonotype was counted ten times or more. V usage is TRBV20-1 and J usage is TRBJ2-7; 8 nucleotides match TRBD1. Losses at the gene ends were 0 bases for V and 4 bases for J; bases not matched to a gene: 8. This CDR3 spans 15 amino acids. Germline lookup yields CDR1 DFQATT and CDR2 SNEGSKA (reference sequence). CDR3 region: CSARDMGQVEYEQYF. As DNA, the CDR3 is TGCAGTGCTAGAGATATGGGACAGGTGGAGTACGAGCAGTACTTC.

The V call is TRBV13, the J call TRBJ2-5; 7 nucleotides align to TRBD2. CDR3 length equals 14 residues. Per germline, CDR1 PRHDT and CDR2 FYEKMQ (reference sequence). J lost 5 bases, V lost 4 bases, and 7 bases had no gene match. The CDR3 DNA is TGTGCCAGCAGCTCTAAACTAGCGCCGGAGACCCAGTACTTC. As protein: CASSSKLAPETQYF. The full variable domain, with the rest looked up from reference TRBV13 and TRBJ2-5, is AAGVIQSPRHLIKEKRETATLKCYPIPRHDTVYWYQQGPGQDPQFLISFYEKMQSDKGSIPDRFSAQQFSDYHSELNMSSLELGDSALYFCASSSKLAPETQYFGPGTRLLVL.

This clonotype was found a few times. This sequence joins TRBV10-3 and TRBJ2-5, with D hard to call. V lost 4 bases and J lost 4, with 13 bases in between. Germline-derived CDR1 and CDR2 are ENHRY and SYGVKD. The CDR3 has 14 amino acids. CDR3 sequence (DNA): TGTGCCATCAGTGTGTCGAGCGCCGGAGAGACCCAGTACTTC. It translates to CAISVSSAGETQYF.

This clonotype has only a few counts. The chain couples TRBV5-1 to TRBJ2-7, with 11 bases identical to TRBD1. This CDR3 region has 16 residues. The V gene end was trimmed by 5 bases and the J gene end by 3 bases; junction bases not matched to a gene: 10. Germline V gives CDR1 SGHRS, CDR2 YFSETQ. The chain's CDR3 is CASRPGQGEAVYEQYF. The CDR3, as DNA: TGCGCCAGCAGACCGGGACAGGGGGAAGCAGTCTACGAGCAGTACTTC.